These 12 T cell receptor beta chains came from one sample sequenced in a study of control samples from healthy donors and cancer patients (TCRdb year 2020). The library came from the immunoSEQ multiplex PCR assay. Held by TCRdb, this immuneACCESS table contains in-frame sequences only and omits some clones. Under half of the omission traces to an unresolved V gene where checked; the cause of the rest is unknown. Across this sample there are 150,000 to 200,000 clones, with more than 80% seen only once. The leading ten clones occupy approximately 1.4% of the sample. The sequenced material came from blood. Receptors originate from a man aged 25 to 40 in good health.

V is TRBV5-1 and J is TRBJ2-1; possible D gene TRBD2, 5 bases. Trimming took 0 bases from V and 5 from J, leaving 12 bases between them. Germline lookup yields CDR1 SGHRS and CDR2 YFSETQ. The CDR3 length is 15 residues. The CDR3 nucleotides read TGCGCCAGCAGCTTGGCAGCCGGGGTGAACAATGAGCAGTTCTTC. It encodes CASSLAAGVNNEQFF.

The V and J genes are TRBV11-3 and TRBJ2-7; 7 bases match TRBD2. The CDR3 has 15 amino acids. The V and J ends lost 3 bases and 7 bases, in that order; junction bases with no gene match: 12. From germline, CDR1 is SGHNT and CDR2 YENEEA. CDR3: CASSLGVAGAEEQYF. CDR3 DNA: TGTGCCAGCAGCTTGGGGGTGGCGGGAGCAGAAGAGCAGTACTTC.

The chain has TRBV10-1 and TRBJ2-1, with a possible D match to TRBD2 (7 bases). V was trimmed by 1 base and J by 9 bases, leaving 22 bases between them. The V gene's germline CDR1 is WNHNN and CDR2 SYGVQD (reference sequence). The CDR3 totals 17 residues. The DNA for the CDR3 is TGCGCCAGCAGTGAGTTTTACGGGGGGCCCGGTCCCATTGAGCAGTTCTTC. Translated, it gives CASSEFYGGPGPIEQFF.

The CDR3 coding sequence is TGTGCCAGCAGTTTGGGGCTAGGCTACGAGCAGTACTTC. It is translated as CASSLGLGYEQYF. The V gene is TRBV4-2, the J gene TRBJ2-7; a possible D gene is TRBD1 (5 bases). V lost 6 bases, J lost 3 bases, and 12 bases lay in between. Looked up from germline, CDR1 is LGHNA and CDR2 is YNFKEQ. CDR3 size: 13 residues.

J is TRBJ1-5 and V is TRBV19; D is unclear. Germline CDR1 reads LNHDA; CDR2 reads SQIVND (reference sequence). The V gene lost 3 bases and the J gene lost 0 bases, with 12 bases spanning the gap. This CDR3 comprises 16 residues. The CDR3 nucleotides are TGTGCCAGTAGTATCGGAGGCTATTATAGCAATCAGCCCCAGCATTTT. It specifies CASSIGGYYSNQPQHF. The variable domain in full, completed from reference TRBV19 and TRBJ1-5, reads DGGITQSPKYLFRKEGQNVTLSCEQNLNHDAMYWYRQDPGQGLRLIYYSQIVNDFQKGDIAEGYSVSREKKESFPLTVTSAQKNPTAFYLCASSIGGYYSNQPQHFGDGTRLSIL.

CDR3 in amino acids: CASSQSKGEKLFF. The CDR3 DNA is TGCGCCAGCAGTCAATCGAAGGGGGAAAAACTGTTTTTT. The chain carries TRBV23-1 and TRBJ1-4; a weak D match, TRBD1 (5 bases). TRBV23-1 is marked as an open reading frame, function uncertain. This CDR3 spans 13 amino acids. Trimming stripped 0 bases from V and 8 bases from J, with 7 bases between.

The V gene is TRBV6-6, the J gene TRBJ2-3; 10 bases fit TRBD2. V gave up 9 bases and J gave up 1 base; unmatched junction bases: 4. Germline V lookup: CDR1 MNHNY, CDR2 SVGAGI (reference sequence). CDR3 length equals 14 residues. CDR3 sequence reads: CASKGLARTDTQYF. As DNA, the CDR3 is TGTGCCAGTAAGGGACTAGCGCGCACAGATACGCAGTATTTT.

The CDR3 nucleotides read TGTGCCAGCTTCCAAGTAAGCACTGAAGCTTTCTTT. Translated, it gives CASFQVSTEAFF. The gene calls are TRBV2 and TRBJ1-1; no firm D call. Germline lookup yields CDR1 SNHLY and CDR2 FYNNEI. Trimming shortened V by 8 bases and J by 4 bases, and 11 bases separated the two germline ends. CDR3 length: 12 residues.

The rearrangement joins TRBV9 to TRBJ1-4, with a possible D match to TRBD1 (5 bases). This CDR3 has 19 amino acids. Trimming took off 8 bases at V and 8 bases at J, with 34 bases between the two ends. CDR1 is SGDLS and CDR2 is YYNGEE in the germline V gene. This CDR3 is CARGRNEGTAGQTEEKLFF. The CDR3 region has the DNA TGTGCCAGAGGACGTAATGAAGGGACGGCGGGCCAGACGGAGGAAAAACTGTTTTTT.

The chain links TRBV6-5 to TRBJ2-7, with 9 bases identical to TRBD1. After removal of 5 bases from V and 7 bases from J, the junction contained 6 bases not matched to a gene. The V gene's germline CDR1 is MNHEY and CDR2 SVGAGI. This CDR3 is built from 13 residues. The CDR3 bases are TGTGCCAGCAGTAGGGGACAGGGCGGTGAGCAGTACTTC. Amino acid sequence: CASSRGQGGEQYF.

The chain couples TRBV14 to TRBJ2-5; no clear D. This CDR3 region has 14 residues. Germline V gene sequence: CDR1 SGHDN, CDR2 FVKESK. Trimming removed 0 bases from V and 6 bases from J, with 11 bases in between. In nucleotides, the CDR3 is TGTGCCAGCAGCCAAGATTTGCGGCGGCAGACCCAGTACTTC. As protein: CASSQDLRRQTQYF.

This chain uses TRBV27 with TRBJ2-1, with D possibly being TRBD2 (5 bases). The germline V and J ends were trimmed by 2 bases and 4 bases, with 6 bases remaining between them. This CDR3 is 13 amino acids long. Germline V lookup: CDR1 MNHEY, CDR2 SMNVEV (reference sequence). CDR3 nucleotides: TGTGCCAGCAGTTTAGAGGGTTACAATGAGCAGTTCTTC. Its protein product is CASSLEGYNEQFF.